This entry is about one TCR beta chain. Its specificity is not known. PCR involved 60 Vbeta and 13 Jbeta primers. Produced via immunoSEQ multiplex PCR; TCRdb's table is partial and in-frame only. The profile shows about 150,000 clones, around 75% of them singletons. The record originates from a study of cytomegalovirus exposure and HLA in healthy donors. Study as a whole: Most donors, 81% of approximately 400 genotyped, fell in the Caucasian-associated ancestry cluster. Study outcomes and limitations: Later analysis indicated greater clonal expansion among HLA-associated TCR beta chains than among equally common other chains. Through in vitro validation, a few CMV-associated chains were shown to be specific for CMV antigens.

The CDR3 runs to 12 residues. CDR1 is LGHNT and CDR2 is FRNRAP in the germline V gene. The V gene end was trimmed by 11 bases and the J gene end by 4 bases; junction bases not matched to a gene: 5. Sequencing was done on a sample of PBMCs. This sequence was found in a man younger than 30 in good health and CMV-seronegative. The V gene is TRBV12-5, the J gene TRBJ1-3; TRBD1 matches at 7 bases. This CDR3 reads CAAGTDGNTIYF. For the CDR3, the DNA is TGTGCTGCCGGGACAGACGGAAACACCATATATTTT.